Following are 23 T cell receptor beta chains from one sample sequenced in a study of CXCR3-negative and CXCR3-positive naive CD8 T cells. With UMI labels, 5' RACE was used to prepare the TRB cDNA libraries. Reprocessing the 5' RACE reads, TCRdb reports a single entry for every CDR3 protein and omits DNA. This table lists 45,000 to 55,000 distinct CDR3 sequences. Material: memory CD8+ T cells from blood. All receptors derive from a human donor in good health. Some clones in this sample may be carry-over from other donors' samples.

The V and J genes are TRBV7-9 and TRBJ2-7; TCRdb names TRBD1, which stays unverified in the absence of DNA. Germline V gives CDR1 SEHNR, CDR2 FQNEAQ (reference sequence). The CDR3 runs to 12 residues. CDR3 amino acids: CASSTSPGKQYF. The variable domain in full, with the rest retrieved from reference TRBV7-9 and TRBJ2-7, is DTGVSQNPRHKITKRGQNVTFRCDPISEHNRLYWYRQTLGQGPEFLTYFQNEAQLEKSRLLSDRFSAERPKGSFSTLEIQRTEQGDSAMYLCASSTSPGKQYFGPGTRLTVT.

V is TRBV27 and J is TRBJ2-1; TCRdb returns TRBD1, unconfirmable since there is no DNA. Germline V gene lookup returns CDR1 MNHEY and CDR2 SMNVEV (reference sequence). The CDR3 sequence is 13 residues long. The CDR3 sequence is CASSFGMLNEQFF.

The chain couples TRBV20-1 to TRBJ2-7; the TRBD1 assignment by TCRdb is unverifiable without DNA. CDR1 DFQATT and CDR2 SNEGSKA come from the germline V gene (reference sequence). This CDR3 has 15 amino acids. The CDR3 protein is CSAPSLTANLYEQYF.

The V and J genes are TRBV5-1 and TRBJ2-1. In germline, CDR1 is SGHRS, CDR2 YFSETQ. The CDR3 spans 11 residues. The CDR3 here is CASSGGNEQFF.

V gene TRBV10-3 combines with J gene TRBJ2-7; as DNA is missing, the TRBD1 call by TCRdb cannot be tested. The V gene's germline CDR1 is ENHRY and CDR2 SYGVKD. This CDR3 is built from 14 residues. The CDR3 region is CAITTSGALGEQYF.

The rearrangement joins TRBV5-1 to TRBJ2-7; the TCRdb call, TRBD1, lacks DNA for checking. The CDR3 covers 15 residues. Looked up from germline, CDR1 is SGHRS and CDR2 is YFSETQ. This CDR3 reads CASSGGTGGRWEQYF.

V gene TRBV29-1 combines with J gene TRBJ2-3; lacking DNA, the TRBD1 call made by TCRdb goes unchecked. The CDR3 sequence is 17 residues long. The germline CDR1 and CDR2 sequences are SQVTM and ANQGSEA. Here the CDR3 reads CSVEGYQGDRLTDTQYF.

The rearrangement joins TRBV7-3 to TRBJ2-1; there is no DNA to check the TCRdb D call of TRBD2. The CDR3 sequence is 16 residues long. CDR1 is SGHTA and CDR2 is FQGTGA in the germline V gene. The CDR3 sequence: CASSPEREAYYNEQFF.

The chain combines TRBV7-9 with TRBJ2-7. The CDR3 has 14 residues. Germline CDR1 and CDR2: SEHNR and FQNEAQ (reference sequence). CDR3 residues: CASSLDESSYEQYF.

The V call is TRBV29-1, the J call TRBJ1-2; TCRdb indicates TRBD1, and absent DNA this call remains unverified. Germline V gene sequence: CDR1 SQVTM, CDR2 ANQGSEA. The CDR3 has 14 residues. CDR3: CSVPTGGRNYGYTF.

The J gene is TRBJ2-5, the V gene TRBV7-9; no DNA is available, so the TRBD2 call from TCRdb remains unchecked. Germline V lookup: CDR1 SEHNR, CDR2 FQNEAQ (reference sequence). The CDR3 loop spans 16 amino acids. The chain's CDR3 is CASSSPLTGGEYEQYF.

CDR3 region: CASSLEGAREQYF. The chain couples TRBV7-9 to TRBJ2-7; TCRdb calls TRBD1, which cannot be checked without DNA. The CDR3 length is 13 residues. CDR1 is SEHNR, CDR2 FQNEAQ, per germline (reference sequence).

The chain links TRBV13 to TRBJ2-7. The CDR3 extends over 12 amino acids. Germline CDR1 and CDR2: PRHDT and FYEKMQ (reference sequence). CDR3 amino acids: CASSFRAYEQYF.

The chain uses TRBV5-5 and TRBJ1-6; the D call of TRBD1 rests on TCRdb alone, since no DNA is present to check it. The CDR3 loop spans 17 amino acids. Germline V gives CDR1 SGHKS, CDR2 YYEKEE (reference sequence). CDR3 sequence reads: CASSETDRGLGGSPLHF.

The chain's CDR3 is CSATTGSYGYTF. The chain carries TRBV20-1 and TRBJ1-2; the D call from TCRdb, TRBD1, cannot be confirmed without DNA. CDR3 length equals 12 residues. Looked up from germline, CDR1 is DFQATT and CDR2 is SNEGSKA (reference sequence).

The chain joins TRBV7-9 to TRBJ2-7; the TCRdb call, TRBD1, lacks DNA for checking. The CDR3 loop spans 16 amino acids. Germline V gene sequence: CDR1 SEHNR, CDR2 FQNEAQ (reference sequence). CDR3 sequence reads: CASSLPVEGFSDEQYF.

The chain joins TRBV20-1 to TRBJ1-1; with no DNA, the TCRdb D assignment of TRBD1 cannot be verified. The germline gives CDR1 DFQATT, CDR2 SNEGSKA (reference sequence). There are 16 residues in the CDR3. The CDR3 here is CSALGPETGLNTEAFF.

The J gene is TRBJ2-1, the V gene TRBV6-2 or TRBV6-3. The CDR3 runs to 13 residues. Germline CDR1 is MNHEY and CDR2 is SVGEGT. The CDR3 sequence is CASSYNNYNEQFF.

This chain links TRBV28 with TRBJ2-7; the D gene TCRdb calls, TRBD1, cannot be checked with no DNA. CDR3 length equals 12 residues. Germline-derived CDR1 and CDR2 are MDHEN and SYDVKM. The CDR3 sequence: CASSPPGEWQYF.

The J gene is TRBJ2-7, the V gene TRBV4-1; TCRdb reports TRBD2, a call that lacks DNA to check it against. The CDR3 consists of 15 residues. Germline values: CDR1 MGHRA, CDR2 YSYEKL. The chain's CDR3 is CASSPSETIRYEQYF.

The J gene is TRBJ2-1, the V gene TRBV2; TCRdb calls TRBD2, which cannot be checked without DNA. There are 13 residues in the CDR3. Germline V gene data show CDR1 as SNHLY and CDR2 as FYNNEI. CDR3: CATLAGGSGEQFF. Complete variable domain (other parts from reference TRBV2 and TRBJ2-1): EPEVTQTPSHQVTQMGQEVILRCVPISNHLYFYWYRQILGQKVEFLVSFYNNEISEKSEIFDDQFSVERPDGSNFTLKIRSTKLEDSAMYFCATLAGGSGEQFFGPGTRLTVL.

V and J are TRBV19 and TRBJ1-5; there is no DNA to check the TCRdb D call of TRBD1. CDR3 length: 14 amino acids. The germline gives CDR1 LNHDA, CDR2 SQIVND (reference sequence). The CDR3 spells CASSTDRGNQPQHF.

The chain is built from TRBV15 and TRBJ2-2; there is no DNA to check the TCRdb D call of TRBD1. The CDR3 covers 12 residues. Germline-derived CDR1 and CDR2 are LNHNV and YYDKDF (reference sequence). The CDR3 loop reads CATLNDRAKLFF.